This TCR beta chain was captured in a study of cytomegalovirus exposure and HLA in healthy donors. Notes on the study in general: The authors judged a highly shared variant cluster likely a sequencing artifact. Cytomegalovirus status was reportedly diagnosed by the classifier with high sensitivity and specificity. In presence/absence analyses, roughly uniform sequencing depth across donors was assumed.

The PCR ran on 60 Vbeta and 13 Jbeta primers. Assay: immunoSEQ multiplex PCR; the TCRdb copy retains only in-frame clones and omits some. This table holds about 190,000 clones, 80% to 90% found once. Regarding this clone: What it binds is unknown.

The donors comprised healthy bone marrow donors. The specimen sequenced was PBMCs. The clonotype originates from a man aged 30 to 45 in good health and CMV-seronegative.

DNA for the CDR3: TGTGCCAGCAGCCAAGACGGGGTACGGCAGAGGGGAGGGCAGTTCTTC. Encoded protein: CASSQDGVRQRGGQFF. The chain carries TRBV4-2 and TRBJ2-1, with a tentative D call TRBD2 (6 bases). V lost 0 bases and J 12 bases, leaving 21 bases between the germline ends. The CDR3 spans 16 residues. The germline gives CDR1 LGHNA, CDR2 YNFKEQ.